The 7 T cell receptor beta chains below all came from one sample that was sequenced in a study of blood T cell repertoires in COVID-19. Method: immunoSEQ multiplex PCR; TCRdb's copy keeps in-frame clones and lacks some. Of 150,000 to 200,000 clones listed, approximately 86% are singletons. Sequences were obtained from peripheral blood. The origin of the receptors is a man between 65 and 79 years old with acute or convalescent COVID-19.

The CDR3 sequence: CASSNEGNTIYF. CDR3 DNA sequence: TGTGCCAGCAGCAACGAGGGAAACACCATATATTTT. V is TRBV12-3 or TRBV12-4 and J is TRBJ1-3; D is undetermined. The V end lost 6 bases, the J end lost 4 bases, and 7 bases lay between the germline ends. CDR3 length: 12 amino acids.

The CDR3 spells CASSQKYNEQFF. CDR3 DNA: TGTGCCAGCAGCCAAAAATACAATGAGCAGTTCTTC. The V call is TRBV11-3, the J call TRBJ2-1; D is uncertain. The CDR3 has 12 amino acids. V gave up 5 bases and J gave up 4 bases, with 6 bases separating them. CDR1 and CDR2 (germline): SGHNT, YENEEA. Combining the CDR3 with reference TRBV11-3 and TRBJ2-1 gives the whole variable domain EAGVVQSPRYKIIEKKQPVAFWCNPISGHNTLYWYLQNLGQGPELLIRYENEEAVDDSQLPKDRFSAERLKGVDSTLKIQPAELGDSAVYLCASSQKYNEQFFGPGTRLTVL.

This chain connects TRBV7-9 to TRBJ2-7, with D hard to call. V was cut by 0 bases and J by 0 bases, with 3 bases left in between. The CDR3 consists of 13 residues. From germline, CDR1 is SEHNR and CDR2 FQNEAQ (reference sequence). The CDR3 coding sequence is TGTGCCAGCAGCTTAGCGGCCTCCTACGAGCAGTACTTC. Translation: CASSLAASYEQYF.

The chain has TRBV27 and TRBJ1-5; 8 bases agree with TRBD1. CDR3 length: 14 amino acids. The germline gives CDR1 MNHEY, CDR2 SMNVEV (reference sequence). V was pared by 2 bases and J by 4 bases, with 1 base of the junction left unmatched. CDR3: CASSLRQGNQPQHF. CDR3 bases: TGTGCCAGCAGTTTACGACAGGGGAATCAGCCCCAGCATTTT.

The chain combines TRBV4-2 with TRBJ2-7; the match to TRBD1 covers 8 bases. Germline assignment: CDR1 LGHNA and CDR2 YNFKEQ. The CDR3 consists of 15 residues. Losses at the gene ends were 4 bases for V and 2 bases for J; bases not matched to a gene: 7. Here the CDR3 DNA reads TGTGCCAGCAGCCGTTCCGACAGGGGAACCTACGAGCAGTACTTC. It codes for CASSRSDRGTYEQYF.

The CDR3 spells CASSPGTSRGADTQYF. DNA for the CDR3: TGTGCCAGCAGCCCCGGGACTTCCCGTGGAGCAGATACGCAGTATTTT. The J gene is TRBJ2-3, the V gene TRBV6-6, with D perhaps TRBD2 (6 bases). The V end was cut by 6 bases, the J end by 4 bases, with 20 bases between. The germline gives CDR1 MNHNY, CDR2 SVGAGI (reference sequence). The CDR3 length is 16 residues.

V is TRBV5-4 and J is TRBJ1-4; D is possibly TRBD1 (6 bases). CDR3 length: 16 residues. The V gene lost 3 bases and the J gene lost 6 bases, with 18 bases spanning the gap. The germline V gene has CDR1 SGHNT and CDR2 YYREEE (reference sequence). In DNA form, the CDR3 reads TGTGCCAGCAGCTCACGCACGACAGGCAATGATGAAAAACTGTTTTTT. Amino acids: CASSSRTTGNDEKLFF.